This TCR beta chain was recovered during a study of cytomegalovirus exposure and HLA in healthy donors. About this clone: Its antigen remains unknown.

General study points: When a later analysis compared HLA-associated TCR beta chains with equally common others, the HLA-associated chains turned out to be more clonally expanded and to have lower generation probabilities. HLA alleles showed associations with 16,951 TCR beta sequences in a later analysis, at a 0.05 false discovery rate.

13 Jbeta primers and 60 Vbeta primers were used for the PCR. The assay was immunoSEQ multiplex PCR, and TCRdb's table has in-frame clones only and misses some. The table includes 160,000 or so clones, 60% to 80% detected once. This CDR3 spans 18 amino acids. After removal of 0 bases from V and 4 bases from J, the junction contained 8 bases not matched to a gene. CDR1 SGHRS and CDR2 YFSETQ come from the germline V gene. The chain recombines TRBV5-1 with TRBJ1-4; 11 nucleotides match TRBD1. The clonotype was recovered from a man aged 35-49 years in good health and CMV-seropositive. Sequencing used PBMCs. The CDR3 region has the DNA TGCGCCAGCAGCTTGGGTCGGGACAGGGGGTCCCTTAATGAAAAACTGTTTTTT. It yields the protein CASSLGRDRGSLNEKLFF.